This T cell receptor beta chain is from a study of graft-versus-host responses after intestinal transplantation. About the study: Each transplant was multivisceral, liver-intestinal, or isolated intestinal. For around 3 years after anti-thymocyte globulin induction, all recipients took tacrolimus and steroids.

Germline-derived CDR1 and CDR2 are MNHEY and SMNVEV (reference sequence). The CDR3 is 16 residues long. V was shortened by 5 bases and J by 3 bases, with 19 bases between the two germline ends. Clones were read by immunoSEQ multiplex PCR, and TCRdb kept only the in-frame ones, dropping some. This sample has approximately 85,000 clones, with roughly 90% found just once. Notes on the study in general: Elevated graft-versus-host to host-versus-graft clonal ratios in allografts were recorded for patients with graft-donor T cell macrochimerism. GvH clonotypes were identified within recipient marrow, with a subset emerging first in ileum or blood.

Regarding this clone: No antigen is known for it.

This receptor was obtained from a human donor who was the organ donor for an intestinal transplant. This chain connects TRBV27 to TRBJ1-1, with a possible D match to TRBD1 (5 bases). Sequenced material: unstimulated CD8+ T cells sorted from spleen or lymph node cells, taken before transplant. The CDR3 DNA reads as TGTGCCAGCAGTACCGGGACGTGGGCAGGATACACTGAAGCTTTCTTT. This encodes CASSTGTWAGYTEAFF.